This is a list of T cell receptor beta chains from one sample in a study of blood T cell repertoires in COVID-19. TCRdb's copy holds only in-frame clones and misses some; the assay was immunoSEQ multiplex PCR. The sample contains 220,000 or so clones, about 84% of which appear only once. The sample comprised PBMCs or T cells enriched from blood (not recorded which). These TCRs come from a woman aged 50 to 60 who had recovered from COVID-19. Both conserved end residues are part of each CDR3. The D gene is left open where the match is weak. Clone size, where shown, is once, few, many, or a class for clones that have expanded.

d_gene	j_gene	v_gene	abundance	CDR3nt	CDR3aa
.	TRBJ1-6	TRBV30	.	TGTGCCTGGAGTCCCCAGACAGGTGGAAATTCACCCCTCCACTTT	CAWSPQTGGNSPLHF
TRBD1	TRBJ1-2	TRBV6-1	once	TGTGCCAGCAGTGAAGCAGGGACAGCTAACTATGGCTACACCTTC	CASSEAGTANYGYTF
.	TRBJ2-1	TRBV6-5	.	TGTGCCAGCAGTTACTCGATAGGGGAACCCTACAATGAGCAGTTCTTC	CASSYSIGEPYNEQFF
.	TRBJ1-2	TRBV3-1/TRBV3-2	.	TGTGCCAGCAGCCAATTAGAAGGGGTCTATGGCTACACCTTC	CASSQLEGVYGYTF
TRBD1	TRBJ2-7	TRBV14	.	TGTGCCAGCAGTTTGACAGGGGAACTTGGAGAGCAGTACTTC	CASSLTGELGEQYF
.	TRBJ2-2	TRBV24-1	.	TGTGCCACCGGATGGGGGGTCGGGGACCTCGGGGAGCTGTTTTTT	CATGWGVGDLGELFF
TRBD1	TRBJ1-3	TRBV5-6	.	TGTGCCAGCAGCTTGGACAGGGGGCGGTGGACCATATATTTT	CASSLDRGRWTIYF
TRBD2	TRBJ2-1	TRBV7-2	.	TGTGCCAGCAGCCCACGCGGGACTACAGCCTACAATGAGCAGTTCTTC	CASSPRGTTAYNEQFF
.	TRBJ1-1	TRBV9	.	TGTGCCAGCAGCCCTCGAGGGGGAGGGGGGCACACTGAAGCTTTCTTT	CASSPRGGGGHTEAFF
.	TRBJ2-5	TRBV28	.	TGTGCCAGCGGTACTAGCACGGAGACCCAGTACTTC	CASGTSTETQYF
.	TRBJ1-2	TRBV28	.	TGTGCCATCCTTGCGAAGGGCTACACCTTC	CAILAKGYTF
TRBD1	TRBJ1-2	TRBV5-1	.	TGCGCCAGCAGCTTGGAAACACCGACAGGGGGGTGGGGCTACACCTTC	CASSLETPTGGWGYTF
TRBD1	TRBJ1-1	TRBV7-3	.	TGTGCCAGCAGCTGGGGGACAGGACGGAACACTGAAGCTTTCTTT	CASSWGTGRNTEAFF
.	TRBJ2-7	TRBV11-2	.	TGTGCCAGCAGCTCCAGGGCCCAGTACGAGCAGTACTTC	CASSSRAQYEQYF
TRBD1	TRBJ2-1	TRBV7-9	.	TGTGCCAGCAGCTTAGGGACAGGGCGAGTTAATGAGCAGTTCTTC	CASSLGTGRVNEQFF
.	TRBJ1-2	TRBV20-1	.	TGCAGTGCTAGTGCCGACAGGAACTATGGCTACACCTTC	CSASADRNYGYTF
TRBD1	TRBJ1-2	TRBV19	.	TGTGCCAGTACCGAGCAGGGGGCGCAGGGCTACACCTTC	CASTEQGAQGYTF
TRBD2	TRBJ2-1	TRBV9	.	TGTGCCAGCAGCGTATCGTGGAAGGCGGGAGGGCCTAATGAGCAGTTCTTC	CASSVSWKAGGPNEQFF
.	TRBJ1-5	TRBV2	.	TGTGCCAGCAATTCGTGGGAGAATCAGCCCCAGCATTTT	CASNSWENQPQHF
TRBD1	TRBJ1-4	TRBV18	.	TGTGCCAGCTCACCAAACAGGGGGCCTAATGAAAAACTGTTTTTT	CASSPNRGPNEKLFF
TRBD1	TRBJ1-1	TRBV18	.	TGTGCCAGCTCACCACAAGGACAGGGGGTATCACCGACTGAAGCTTTCTTT	CASSPQGQGVSPTEAFF
TRBD2	TRBJ2-3	TRBV14	.	TGTGCCAGCAGCCCCGGGACTAGCGGTTACCTCACAGATACGCAGTATTTT	CASSPGTSGYLTDTQYF
TRBD1	TRBJ1-5	TRBV12-3/TRBV12-4	.	TGTGCCATGGGACAGGGGAAACAGCCCCAGCATTTT	CAMGQGKQPQHF
.	TRBJ2-4	TRBV14	.	TGTGCCAGCAGCCAAACGCAGGGCAATCTAGCCAAAAACATTCAGTACTTC	CASSQTQGNLAKNIQYF
.	TRBJ1-5	TRBV19	.	TGTGCCAGTAGTATATCTCCGCTAAATCAGCCCCAGCATTTT	CASSISPLNQPQHF
.	TRBJ1-5	TRBV4-3	.	TGCGCCAGCAGCCAGCAGGCGACTAGCAATCAGCCCCAGCATTTT	CASSQQATSNQPQHF
TRBD1	TRBJ1-1	TRBV6-2/TRBV6-3	.	TGTGCCAGCAGTTACGTGACAGGGTACACTGAAGCTTTCTTT	CASSYVTGYTEAFF
TRBD1	TRBJ1-2	TRBV19	.	TGTGCCAGTAGTGTTACCGGGACAGGGACAGGGGCAGGGGGCTACACCTTC	CASSVTGTGTGAGGYTF
.	TRBJ1-2	TRBV28	.	TGTGCCAGCAGTTCTCTTATACAGTCCGGCGGCTACACCTTC	CASSSLIQSGGYTF
.	TRBJ1-6	TRBV5-1	.	TGCGCCAGCAGCGCGGAGGTGGGACACACAGGGTCACCCCTCCACTTT	CASSAEVGHTGSPLHF
.	TRBJ1-1	TRBV7-9	.	TGTGCCAGCAGCCCCTGGCAGAGCGGAAACACTGAAGCTTTCTTT	CASSPWQSGNTEAFF
.	TRBJ2-7	TRBV2	.	TGTGCCAGCAGGCGGGCGGGTTCTGGCGAGCAGTACTTC	CASRRAGSGEQYF
.	TRBJ1-2	TRBV7-9	.	TGTGCCAGCAGCTCCGACGGCCTCCTGGGCGGCTACACCTTC	CASSSDGLLGGYTF
.	TRBJ1-2	TRBV5-4	.	TGTGCCAGCAGCTTGGTAACGGGGACACCTTCCTATGGCTACACCTTC	CASSLVTGTPSYGYTF
TRBD2	TRBJ2-3	TRBV2	.	TGTGCCAGCAGTGGACTAGCGGATACGCAGTATTTT	CASSGLADTQYF
.	TRBJ1-2	TRBV2	once	TGTGCCAGCAGTGGACAGAGAAGCATGATCGTTAACTATGGCTACACCTTC	CASSGQRSMIVNYGYTF
.	TRBJ1-2	TRBV18	once	TGTGCCAGCTCACCTAGTATACGGGATGGCTACACCTTC	CASSPSIRDGYTF
.	TRBJ1-1	TRBV6-5	.	TGTGCCAGCACCACTCCAATGAACACTGAAGCTTTCTTT	CASTTPMNTEAFF
TRBD1	TRBJ1-1	TRBV12-3/TRBV12-4	few	TGTGCCAGCAGCTTAGACAGGGTTGAAGCTTTCTTT	CASSLDRVEAFF
TRBD1	TRBJ2-2	TRBV6-1	once	TGTGCCAGCGAACCGGGACAGGGCAACACCGGGGAGCTGTTTTTT	CASEPGQGNTGELFF
TRBD2	TRBJ2-1	TRBV19	.	TGTGCCAGTAGTATATTAGCGGGAGGGCCCTACAATGAGCAGTTCTTC	CASSILAGGPYNEQFF
TRBD2	TRBJ2-3	TRBV4-1	.	TGCGCCAGCAGCCAAGGGACTAGAAGAACAGATACGCAGTATTTT	CASSQGTRRTDTQYF
.	TRBJ1-2	TRBV19	.	TGTGCCAGTAGATTAACAGGGACGGAAGGCTACACCTTC	CASRLTGTEGYTF
.	TRBJ1-6	TRBV21-1	.	TGTGCCAGCAGCCCGCCAGGGTACAATTCACCCCTCCACTTT	CASSPPGYNSPLHF
.	TRBJ1-5	TRBV19	.	TGTGCCAGTAGCGGACAGAGGCTTAGCAATCAGCCCCAGCATTTT	CASSGQRLSNQPQHF
.	TRBJ1-1	TRBV9	once	TGTGCCAGCAGCGCAACCGGACAGATCACTGAAGCTTTCTTT	CASSATGQITEAFF
.	TRBJ1-1	TRBV6-2/TRBV6-3	.	TGTGCCACCTGCCCTTCGGGGTCGGTGAAAGCTTTCTTT	CATCPSGSVKAFF
TRBD1	TRBJ1-5	TRBV27	once	TGTGCCAGCAGGGGGACAGGGGATCAGCCCCAGCATTTT	CASRGTGDQPQHF
.	TRBJ1-1	TRBV10-3	.	TGTGCCATCAGTGATTACTTAAACCTGAACACTGAAGCTTTCTTT	CAISDYLNLNTEAFF
TRBD1	TRBJ2-1	TRBV10-3	.	TGTGCCATCGCCCGGGACAGCTCCTACAATGAGCAGTTCTTC	CAIARDSSYNEQFF
TRBD1	TRBJ1-2	TRBV3-1/TRBV3-2	once	TGTGCCAGCGGGACAGGGGGACATGGCTACACCTTC	CASGTGGHGYTF
.	TRBJ2-1	TRBV3-1/TRBV3-2	.	TGTGCCAGCAGCCAAGCGACAGCCTCCTACAATGAGCAGTTCTTC	CASSQATASYNEQFF